A single sample is the source of the 20 T cell receptor beta chains below, sequenced in a study of OX40 agonist ivuxolimab in advanced cancers. The table came from immunoSEQ multiplex PCR; TCRdb's copy has only in-frame clones and leaves some out. The sample has fewer than 55,000 clones; 80% to 90% are singletons. Sequencing was performed on CD4+ or CD8+ T cells sorted from blood, taken in a trial of the OX40 agonist ivuxolimab. The receptor set was obtained from an adult with an advanced solid tumor such as melanoma, head and neck, liver or kidney cancer.

The rearrangement links TRBV4-3 to TRBJ1-2; TRBD1 might be the D (6 bases). V lost 3 bases, J lost 0 bases, and 17 bases lay in between. The CDR3 contains 17 residues. Per the germline V gene, CDR1 is LGHNA and CDR2 is YSLEER. The CDR3 protein is CASSHGQPPVSNYGYTF. In DNA form, the CDR3 reads TGCGCCAGCAGCCACGGACAGCCGCCCGTTTCTAACTATGGCTACACCTTC.

V and J are TRBV30 and TRBJ1-5, with D uncertain. The V gene lost 2 bases and the J gene lost 4 bases, with 9 bases spanning the gap. CDR1 is GTSNPN, CDR2 SVGIG, per germline (reference sequence). CDR3 length equals 13 residues. The CDR3 DNA is TGTGCCTGGAGTAGGGCCTTTAATCAGCCCCAGCATTTT. Translation: CAWSRAFNQPQHF.

In its sample, this clone was seen a few times. The chain employs TRBV7-9 and TRBJ2-5, with 7 bases fitting TRBD2. The germline gives CDR1 SEHNR, CDR2 FQNEAQ (reference sequence). The CDR3 is 15 amino acids. Unmatched junction bases numbered 3, after V lost 1 base and J lost 1 base. The CDR3 here is CASSLEASGQETQYF. CDR3 in DNA: TGTGCCAGCAGCTTAGAGGCTAGCGGCCAAGAGACCCAGTACTTC.

The V gene is TRBV7-8, the J gene TRBJ1-4; D is unclear. CDR3 length: 13 residues. V gave up 1 base and J gave up 7 bases, with 7 bases separating them. Germline V CDR1 and CDR2: SGHVS, FQNEAQ. CDR3 sequence: CASSLVTLEKLFF. In DNA form, the CDR3 reads TGTGCCAGCAGCTTAGTAACCCTTGAAAAACTGTTTTTT.

V usage is TRBV5-5 and J usage is TRBJ2-7, with 7 bases matching TRBD1. CDR1 and CDR2 from the germline V gene are SGHKS and YYEKEE (reference sequence). The trim removed 3 bases at V and 4 bases at J, leaving 7 bases unmatched. The CDR3 loop spans 14 amino acids. Written as DNA, the CDR3 is TGTGCCAGCAGCTCGGGACAGACCTTATACGAGCAGTACTTC. Residues: CASSSGQTLYEQYF.

The J gene is TRBJ2-1, the V gene TRBV2; no clear D. The CDR3 is 12 amino acids. Germline CDR1 and CDR2: SNHLY and FYNNEI. Trimming took 7 bases from V and 0 from J, leaving 4 bases between them. The CDR3 sequence: CASIDSYNEQFF. The CDR3 DNA is TGTGCCAGCATCGACTCCTACAATGAGCAGTTCTTC.

The V and J genes are TRBV7-4 and TRBJ2-7; perhaps TRBD1 as D (6 bases). This CDR3 has 13 residues. Germline V gene lookup returns CDR1 SGHVT and CDR2 SQSDAQ. With 5 bases removed from V and 3 bases from J, the gap between germline ends came to 11 bases. The CDR3 nucleotides read TGTGCCAGCAGCCCCTGGACAGTCTACGAGCAGTACTTC. It codes for CASSPWTVYEQYF.

This clone is a singleton in its sample. The chain carries TRBV5-1 and TRBJ1-2; 8 bases fit TRBD1. Germline assignment: CDR1 SGHRS and CDR2 YFSETQ. With 4 bases clipped from V and 2 bases from J, the junction kept 7 bases outside the gene matches. CDR3 length equals 15 residues. The CDR3, as DNA: TGCGCCAGCAGCGCTACTACAGGGGGAAACTATGGCTACACCTTC. Encoded protein: CASSATTGGNYGYTF.

The chain carries TRBV6-5 and TRBJ2-1, with a possible D match to TRBD2 (7 bases). V gave up 3 bases and J gave up 2 bases, with 11 bases separating them. CDR1 is MNHEY, CDR2 SVGAGI, per germline. The CDR3 totals 15 residues. The CDR3 is CASSYSGGPYNEQFF. The DNA of the CDR3 is TGTGCCAGCAGTTATTCGGGGGGCCCCTACAATGAGCAGTTCTTC.

The V call is TRBV28, the J call TRBJ2-1; D is uncertain. CDR1 is MDHEN, CDR2 SYDVKM, per germline. V was pared by 6 bases and J by 8 bases, with 14 bases between. The CDR3 spans 13 residues. CDR3 sequence: CASSSTGDYEQFF. The CDR3 DNA sequence: TGTGCCAGCAGCTCCACCGGTGATTATGAGCAGTTCTTC.

The chain joins TRBV7-2 to TRBJ1-5, with TRBD1 matching over 8 bases. This CDR3 is built from 17 residues. Trimming at V came to 5 bases and at J to 4 bases, leaving 13 bases not matched to a gene. The germline gives CDR1 SGHTA, CDR2 FQGNSA. CDR3 DNA: TGTGCCAGCAGCCGATTTGGAGCAGGGGGCCTGAATCAGCCCCAGCATTTT. Its protein is CASSRFGAGGLNQPQHF.

This chain uses TRBV6-4 with TRBJ2-1; no clear D. CDR3 length: 12 residues. The V end was cut by 2 bases, the J end by 9 bases, with 8 bases between. Per germline, CDR1 MRHNA and CDR2 SNTAGT. CDR3 nucleotides: TGTGCCAGCAGTGACGACGGTAGTGAGCAGTTCTTC. Translated: CASSDDGSEQFF.

This chain connects TRBV30 to TRBJ1-2; D remains ambiguous. Germline lookup yields CDR1 GTSNPN and CDR2 SVGIG (reference sequence). There are 11 residues in the CDR3. The CDR3 reads CAIRISYGYTF. In nucleotides, the CDR3 is TGTGCTATAAGGATCTCTTATGGCTACACCTTC. The variable domain in full, with the rest retrieved from reference TRBV30 and TRBJ1-2, is SQTIHQWPATLVQPVGSPLSLECTVEGTSNPNLYWYRQAAGRGLQLLFYSVGIGQISSEVPQNLSASRPQDRQFILSSKKLLLSDSGFYLCAIRISYGYTFGSGTRLTVV.

This chain connects TRBV27 to TRBJ2-5; 10 positions agree with TRBD1. V trimming: 8 bases; J trimming: 2 bases; junction bases outside the gene matches: 17. Germline CDR1 MNHEY, CDR2 SMNVEV (reference sequence). CDR3 length equals 18 residues. This CDR3 reads CASSPRDRGPLGQETQYF. The DNA of the CDR3 is TGTGCCAGCTCCCCGAGGGACAGGGGTCCGTTAGGGCAAGAGACCCAGTACTTC.

This clone was found once. This rearrangement joins TRBV7-2 to TRBJ2-2; weak D call: TRBD2 (5 bases). Looked up from germline, CDR1 is SGHTA and CDR2 is FQGNSA. This CDR3 spans 15 amino acids. V was pared by 4 bases and J by 0 bases, with 9 bases between. Here the CDR3 reads CASSSGLANTGELFF. CDR3 coding DNA: TGTGCCAGCAGCTCCGGACTCGCGAACACCGGGGAGCTGTTTTTT.

This clone has just a few counts. The chain combines TRBV27 with TRBJ2-7, with 8 positions matching TRBD1. The germline gives CDR1 MNHEY, CDR2 SMNVEV (reference sequence). V was pared by 3 bases and J by 6 bases, with 7 bases of the junction left unmatched. The CDR3 has 14 amino acids. DNA for the CDR3: TGTGCCAGCAGTTTCTTTAGGACAGGGATCGAGCAGTACTTC. Translation: CASSFFRTGIEQYF.

The genes are TRBV7-7 and TRBJ2-7; D remains ambiguous. This CDR3 comprises 13 residues. V lost 3 bases and J 1 base, leaving 7 bases between the germline ends. Germline lookup yields CDR1 SSHAT and CDR2 FNYEAQ (reference sequence). In DNA form, the CDR3 reads TGTGCCAGCAGCTTCGACACGTCCTACGAGCAGTACTTC. This sequence encodes CASSFDTSYEQYF.

The chain has TRBV5-1 and TRBJ1-1, with D maybe TRBD1 (6 bases). V lost 1 base and J lost 2, with 9 bases in between. This CDR3 is 14 amino acids long. Germline values: CDR1 SGHRS, CDR2 YFSETQ. This chain's CDR3 is CASSLLGGNTEAFF. The CDR3 region has the DNA TGCGCCAGCAGCTTGCTCGGGGGCAACACTGAAGCTTTCTTT.

The chain carries TRBV28 and TRBJ2-2; possible D gene TRBD1, 6 bases. Trimming stripped 7 bases from V and 3 bases from J, with 15 bases between. Per germline, CDR1 MDHEN and CDR2 SYDVKM. CDR3 size: 15 residues. CDR3 sequence: CASTPGGADTGELFF. CDR3 DNA sequence: TGTGCCAGCACCCCTGGGGGCGCGGACACCGGGGAGCTGTTTTTT.

The rearrangement joins TRBV27 to TRBJ1-2; 8 bases agree with TRBD1. The CDR3 has 14 residues. Germline lookup yields CDR1 MNHEY and CDR2 SMNVEV (reference sequence). V was pared by 5 bases and J by 6 bases, with 8 bases of the junction left unmatched. The CDR3 DNA reads as TGTGCCAGCAGTCCATGGACGGGACAGGATGGCTACACCTTC. Translating it yields CASSPWTGQDGYTF.